This TCR beta chain was recovered during a study of T cell responses to AZD1222 COVID-19 vaccine. With regard to this clone: Antigen: not known.

General study results and limits: Elevations in Spike-specific TCR breadth and depth followed administration of two AZD1222 doses.

TCRdb's table, derived via immunoSEQ multiplex PCR, lists solely in-frame clones and lacks some. The profile shows about 100,000 clones, over 75% of them singletons. Germline CDR1 is MDHEN and CDR2 is SYDVKM. This CDR3 has 15 amino acids. Trimming cost V 6 bases and J 5 bases, with 17 bases left between them. The source material was peripheral blood, sampled on day 0 of AZD1222 vaccination. The source of this sequence is an adult in good health. This sequence joins TRBV28 and TRBJ2-1; D is unclear. The CDR3 loop reads CASRGRTLLNNEQFF. The CDR3 nucleotides are TGTGCCAGCAGAGGCCGCACATTGCTTAACAATGAGCAGTTCTTC.